The rows below give T cell receptor beta chains drawn from one sample of a study of T cell responses to AZD1222 COVID-19 vaccine. TCRdb keeps only in-frame clones here, not all; method: immunoSEQ multiplex PCR. The data contain around 140,000 clones, about 90% of them seen just once; the ten biggest clones take up 9.3%. The specimen comprised peripheral blood, sampled 28 days after the second AZD1222 dose. The receptors shown here come from an adult who received the AZD1222 COVID-19 vaccine. Both conserved end residues are part of each CDR3. A D gene is named only where the DNA matches it firmly. Expanded clones are given a class, and other clones once, few, many or no size at all.

clone_size: -
v_call: TRBV19
d_call: TRBD1
j_call: TRBJ1-2
cdr3_nt: TGTGCCAGCGAAACAGGGGCGAACTATGGCTACACCTTC
cdr3_aa: CASETGANYGYTF

clone_size: -
v_call: TRBV27
d_call: -
j_call: TRBJ1-3
cdr3_nt: TGTGCCAGCAGTTTATTCGGGGGAAACACCATATATTTT
cdr3_aa: CASSLFGGNTIYF

clone_size: -
v_call: TRBV4-1
d_call: TRBD1
j_call: TRBJ1-2
cdr3_nt: TGCGCCAGCAGCCAAGGGGGACAGCCTAACTATGGCTACACCTTC
cdr3_aa: CASSQGGQPNYGYTF

clone_size: -
v_call: TRBV7-2
d_call: TRBD1
j_call: TRBJ1-1
cdr3_nt: TGTGCCAGCAGCTGGAAAGGGGGCTTTACTGAAGCTTTCTTT
cdr3_aa: CASSWKGGFTEAFF

clone_size: -
v_call: TRBV3-1/TRBV3-2
d_call: TRBD1
j_call: TRBJ1-3
cdr3_nt: TGTGCCAGCAGCCGGACAGGGGGAAGTGGAAACACCATATATTTT
cdr3_aa: CASSRTGGSGNTIYF

clone_size: -
v_call: TRBV6-1
d_call: TRBD2
j_call: TRBJ2-3
cdr3_nt: TGTGCCAGCAGTGAACATGGCGGGAGTGGGCCAGATACGCAGTATTTT
cdr3_aa: CASSEHGGSGPDTQYF

clone_size: -
v_call: TRBV12-3/TRBV12-4
d_call: -
j_call: TRBJ2-1
cdr3_nt: TGTGCCACAGCATCGATGGTCGGTAATGAGCAGTTCTTC
cdr3_aa: CATASMVGNEQFF

clone_size: -
v_call: TRBV6-5
d_call: TRBD1
j_call: TRBJ2-1
cdr3_nt: TGTGCCAGCAGCAGTACAGGGGGCTTATCAAATGAGCAGTTCTTC
cdr3_aa: CASSSTGGLSNEQFF

clone_size: -
v_call: TRBV5-5
d_call: -
j_call: TRBJ1-5
cdr3_nt: TGTGCCAGCAGCCCCGCGCCGGGGGACGGCAATCAGCCCCAGCATTTT
cdr3_aa: CASSPAPGDGNQPQHF

clone_size: -
v_call: TRBV27
d_call: -
j_call: TRBJ2-7
cdr3_nt: TGTGCCAGCAGCCCTTCGCGGGACGCCTACGAGCAGTACTTC
cdr3_aa: CASSPSRDAYEQYF

clone_size: once
v_call: TRBV10-3
d_call: TRBD2
j_call: TRBJ2-2
cdr3_nt: TGTGCCATCAGCGAGCGGGAGTGGACCGGGGAGCTGTTTTTT
cdr3_aa: CAISEREWTGELFF

clone_size: -
v_call: TRBV12-3/TRBV12-4
d_call: -
j_call: TRBJ2-7
cdr3_nt: TGTGCCAGCAGTTTGGGGATTGGCGAGCAGTACTTC
cdr3_aa: CASSLGIGEQYF

clone_size: -
v_call: TRBV24-1
d_call: -
j_call: TRBJ1-5
cdr3_nt: TGTGCCACCAGTGATGGCTTTGGGCCCCAGCATTTT
cdr3_aa: CATSDGFGPQHF

clone_size: -
v_call: TRBV27
d_call: -
j_call: TRBJ2-3
cdr3_nt: TGTGCCAGCAGTTTATCAGGGGATACGCAGTATTTT
cdr3_aa: CASSLSGDTQYF

clone_size: -
v_call: TRBV5-1
d_call: -
j_call: TRBJ1-5
cdr3_nt: TGCGCCAGCAGCCCCACGTGGGGGCAGCCCCAGCATTTT
cdr3_aa: CASSPTWGQPQHF

clone_size: once
v_call: TRBV7-8
d_call: -
j_call: TRBJ1-6
cdr3_nt: TGTGCCAGCAGCTACCAGGGAGGACGGGATTCACCCCTCCACTTT
cdr3_aa: CASSYQGGRDSPLHF

clone_size: -
v_call: TRBV28
d_call: -
j_call: TRBJ1-5
cdr3_nt: TGTGCCAGCAGTTTAATTGGTGAGCCCCAGCATTTT
cdr3_aa: CASSLIGEPQHF

clone_size: -
v_call: TRBV12-5
d_call: TRBD1
j_call: TRBJ1-1
cdr3_nt: TGTGCTAGTGGTTCGGACAGGGAAGGGACTGAAGCTTTCTTT
cdr3_aa: CASGSDREGTEAFF

clone_size: -
v_call: TRBV7-9
d_call: -
j_call: TRBJ1-1
cdr3_nt: TGTGCCAGCAGCTTAGTCAACACTGAAGCTTTCTTT
cdr3_aa: CASSLVNTEAFF

clone_size: -
v_call: TRBV19
d_call: -
j_call: TRBJ1-5
cdr3_nt: TGTGCCAGTAGTACCTCGCAGGGGCGCGGCTTTCAGCCCCAGCATTTT
cdr3_aa: CASSTSQGRGFQPQHF

clone_size: -
v_call: TRBV6-1
d_call: -
j_call: TRBJ1-5
cdr3_nt: TGTGCCAGCAGTGACAGGGATTCGAATCAGCCCCAGCATTTT
cdr3_aa: CASSDRDSNQPQHF

clone_size: -
v_call: TRBV9
d_call: TRBD1
j_call: TRBJ2-1
cdr3_nt: TGTGCCAGCACGACAGGGGGCTACAATGAGCAGTTCTTC
cdr3_aa: CASTTGGYNEQFF

clone_size: -
v_call: TRBV7-9
d_call: -
j_call: TRBJ1-1
cdr3_nt: TGTGCCAGCAGCTTAGCTGCCAGGAGGAACACTGAAGCTTTCTTT
cdr3_aa: CASSLAARRNTEAFF

clone_size: few
v_call: TRBV29-1
d_call: -
j_call: TRBJ1-1
cdr3_nt: TGCAGCGCCTCCGGGGGGGGCACTGGCACTGAAGCTTTCTTT
cdr3_aa: CSASGGGTGTEAFF

clone_size: -
v_call: TRBV5-6
d_call: -
j_call: TRBJ1-5
cdr3_nt: TGTGCCAGCAGCTTAAGCGGGACAAGCTTGTCGCAGCCCCAGCATTTT
cdr3_aa: CASSLSGTSLSQPQHF

clone_size: -
v_call: TRBV6-1
d_call: -
j_call: TRBJ1-5
cdr3_nt: TGTGCCAGCGAAGGAGGGGATCAGCCCCAGCATTTT
cdr3_aa: CASEGGDQPQHF

clone_size: -
v_call: TRBV7-9
d_call: -
j_call: TRBJ1-2
cdr3_nt: TGTGCCAGCACCGGCAGGAATGGTATTGGCTACACCTTC
cdr3_aa: CASTGRNGIGYTF

clone_size: once
v_call: TRBV4-3
d_call: -
j_call: TRBJ1-2
cdr3_nt: TGCGCCAGCAGCCAGGCGGGGTATGGCTACACCTTC
cdr3_aa: CASSQAGYGYTF

clone_size: -
v_call: TRBV7-2
d_call: TRBD1
j_call: TRBJ2-7
cdr3_nt: TGTGCCAGCAGCTTAAACAGGGGGCCCTACGAGCAGTACTTC
cdr3_aa: CASSLNRGPYEQYF

clone_size: -
v_call: TRBV7-3
d_call: -
j_call: TRBJ2-1
cdr3_nt: TGTGCCAGCAGCCAGCTCCATGATGAGCAGTTCTTC
cdr3_aa: CASSQLHDEQFF

clone_size: -
v_call: TRBV19
d_call: -
j_call: TRBJ2-5
cdr3_nt: TGTGCCAGTAGTATAGGCCGACAGGGACTGCAGGAGACCCAGTACTTC
cdr3_aa: CASSIGRQGLQETQYF

clone_size: few
v_call: TRBV7-9
d_call: TRBD2
j_call: TRBJ2-3
cdr3_nt: TGTGCCAGCAGTGCGCGGGGGTCAGATACGCAGTATTTT
cdr3_aa: CASSARGSDTQYF

clone_size: -
v_call: TRBV12-3/TRBV12-4
d_call: -
j_call: TRBJ1-2
cdr3_nt: TGTGCCAGCAGGTCGCAGGGCGACTATGGCTACACCTTC
cdr3_aa: CASRSQGDYGYTF

clone_size: -
v_call: TRBV2
d_call: TRBD1
j_call: TRBJ1-3
cdr3_nt: TGTGCCAGCAGGACCAGATCGGGACAGGGCCTCTCTGGAAACACCATATATTTT
cdr3_aa: CASRTRSGQGLSGNTIYF

clone_size: -
v_call: TRBV11-2
d_call: -
j_call: TRBJ1-1
cdr3_nt: TGTGCCAGCAGCATACAGAGGGGTGCCACTGAAGCTTTCTTT
cdr3_aa: CASSIQRGATEAFF

clone_size: -
v_call: TRBV28
d_call: TRBD1
j_call: TRBJ1-1
cdr3_nt: TGTGCCAGCATCCCAGGACAGGGGGCGCGGACTGAAGCTTTCTTT
cdr3_aa: CASIPGQGARTEAFF

clone_size: -
v_call: TRBV7-2
d_call: TRBD2
j_call: TRBJ2-7
cdr3_nt: TGTGCCAGCAGCCCGAGACTAGCGGGAGGGTTCGACTTC
cdr3_aa: CASSPRLAGGFDF

clone_size: -
v_call: TRBV7-2
d_call: -
j_call: TRBJ1-1
cdr3_nt: TGTGCCAGCAGCTTAGAGTTGTCGGGCGCGGGTACTGAAGCTTTCTTT
cdr3_aa: CASSLELSGAGTEAFF

clone_size: -
v_call: TRBV11-2
d_call: TRBD1
j_call: TRBJ1-1
cdr3_nt: TGTGCCAGCAGCCGGGCCGGGAGGGGGCAGTTAAGCACTGAAGCTTTCTTT
cdr3_aa: CASSRAGRGQLSTEAFF

clone_size: -
v_call: TRBV30
d_call: -
j_call: TRBJ1-6
cdr3_nt: TGTGCCTGGAATTTACACGGAGGTTCACCCCTCCACTTT
cdr3_aa: CAWNLHGGSPLHF

clone_size: -
v_call: TRBV30
d_call: TRBD1
j_call: TRBJ1-1
cdr3_nt: TGTGCCTGGCAGGGACAGGGGCGGGTCACTGAAGCTTTCTTT
cdr3_aa: CAWQGQGRVTEAFF

clone_size: -
v_call: TRBV7-8
d_call: -
j_call: TRBJ1-1
cdr3_nt: TGTGCCAGCAGGAAGAGGACAGACACTGAAGCTTTCTTT
cdr3_aa: CASRKRTDTEAFF

clone_size: -
v_call: TRBV5-1
d_call: -
j_call: TRBJ1-1
cdr3_nt: TGCGCCAGCACCGGGGGGACTGAAGCTTTCTTT
cdr3_aa: CASTGGTEAFF

clone_size: -
v_call: TRBV7-9
d_call: -
j_call: TRBJ1-1
cdr3_nt: TGTGCCAGCAGCTTAGACAGTTGGAACACTGAAGCTTTCTTT
cdr3_aa: CASSLDSWNTEAFF

clone_size: -
v_call: TRBV12-3/TRBV12-4
d_call: -
j_call: TRBJ1-4
cdr3_nt: TGTGCCAGCAGTTTAGGGACCTATGAAAAACTGTTTTTT
cdr3_aa: CASSLGTYEKLFF

clone_size: -
v_call: TRBV6-5
d_call: -
j_call: TRBJ1-1
cdr3_nt: TGTGCCAGCAGTTACTATTTGAACACTGAAGCTTTCTTT
cdr3_aa: CASSYYLNTEAFF

clone_size: once
v_call: TRBV5-4
d_call: TRBD1
j_call: TRBJ2-5
cdr3_nt: TGTGCCAGCAGCTCCGACAGGGCCATTGGTCGAGCGACCCAGTACTTC
cdr3_aa: CASSSDRAIGRATQYF

clone_size: -
v_call: TRBV28
d_call: -
j_call: TRBJ2-2
cdr3_nt: TGTGCCAGCTGTAGCAGAAACACCGGGGAGCTGTTTTTT
cdr3_aa: CASCSRNTGELFF

clone_size: -
v_call: TRBV7-2
d_call: -
j_call: TRBJ1-2
cdr3_nt: TGTGCCAGCAGCTTCAGACCCAGGAGTGAGGGCTACACCTTC
cdr3_aa: CASSFRPRSEGYTF

clone_size: once
v_call: TRBV5-6
d_call: -
j_call: TRBJ2-1
cdr3_nt: TGTGCCAGCAGCTTCCTGGGGGGCCGTGAGCAGTTCTTC
cdr3_aa: CASSFLGGREQFF

clone_size: -
v_call: TRBV9
d_call: TRBD1
j_call: TRBJ2-3
cdr3_nt: TGTGCCAGCAGCCCTCAGACAGGGCCAGATACGCAGTATTTT
cdr3_aa: CASSPQTGPDTQYF

clone_size: -
v_call: TRBV2
d_call: TRBD1
j_call: TRBJ1-5
cdr3_nt: TGTGCCAGCAGGGGCCGGGACAGCTATCAGCCCCAGCATTTT
cdr3_aa: CASRGRDSYQPQHF

clone_size: -
v_call: TRBV14
d_call: TRBD1
j_call: TRBJ1-1
cdr3_nt: TGTGCCAGCAGCCAAGTCAGCAGGAGACAGGGGTTTGAGACTGAAGCTTTCTTT
cdr3_aa: CASSQVSRRQGFETEAFF

clone_size: -
v_call: TRBV28
d_call: TRBD1
j_call: TRBJ1-5
cdr3_nt: TGTGCCAGCAGCCCCCCTGGGACAGGGTATCAGCCCCAGCATTTT
cdr3_aa: CASSPPGTGYQPQHF